Following are 20 T cell receptor beta chains from one sample sequenced in a study of CD4 T cells in relation to SARS-CoV-2 and coronaviruses. Clones were sequenced by immunoSEQ multiplex PCR, and TCRdb holds only the in-frame ones, with some missing. The data show around 20,000 clones, about 73% seen once. Unexposed donor CD4+ T cells date from about 2011-2018, before the COVID-19 pandemic. CD4+ T cells were isolated from the cells after about 11 days of culture. These receptors' targets are unknown. Specimen: CD4+ T cells from PBMCs, cultured in vitro. The source of these receptors is a human donor in good health.

The chain is built from TRBV5-6 and TRBJ1-6; 8 positions agree with TRBD1. CDR3 length: 14 residues. The germline gives CDR1 SGHDT, CDR2 YYEEEE. The V and J ends lost 4 bases and 9 bases, in that order; junction bases with no gene match: 6. As DNA, the CDR3 is TGTGCCAGCAGCACCGGACAGGGAGGTTCACCCCTCCACTTT. It translates to CASSTGQGGSPLHF. Together with reference TRBV5-6 and TRBJ1-6, the CDR3 gives the full variable domain: DAGVTQSPTHLIKTRGQQVTLRCSPKSGHDTVSWYQQALGQGPQFIFQYYEEEERQRGNFPDRFSGHQFPNYSSELNVNALLLGDSALYLCASSTGQGGSPLHFGNGTRLTVT.

This clone was recorded a few times. The rearrangement joins TRBV5-1 to TRBJ1-1, with 8 bases fitting TRBD1. Trimming at V came to 0 bases and at J to 1 base, leaving 5 bases not matched to a gene. CDR3 length: 16 amino acids. The V gene's germline CDR1 is SGHRS and CDR2 YFSETQ. DNA of the CDR3: TGCGCCAGCAGCTTGGACACACAGGGGGGGAACACTGAAGCTTTCTTT. Protein sequence: CASSLDTQGGNTEAFF.

This rearrangement joins TRBV4-1 to TRBJ2-1, with D perhaps matching TRBD1 or TRBD2 (5 bases each). Germline CDR1 is MGHRA and CDR2 is YSYEKL. The CDR3 sequence is 14 residues long. The V and J ends lost 3 bases and 7 bases respectively, with 13 bases between them. This CDR3 is CASSQWGSENEQFF. The CDR3 bases are TGCGCCAGCAGCCAGTGGGGGAGTGAAAATGAGCAGTTCTTC.

The chain couples TRBV4-2 to TRBJ1-4, with 7 nucleotides matching TRBD1. The CDR3 extends over 18 amino acids. Germline V gene lookup returns CDR1 LGHNA and CDR2 YNFKEQ. Unmatched junction bases numbered 15, after V lost 5 bases and J lost 3 bases. The CDR3 nucleotides are TGTGCCAGCAGCTACCGTCCGTTTGACAGGGACGCTAATGAAAAACTGTTTTTT. It codes for CASSYRPFDRDANEKLFF.

This rearrangement joins TRBV7-8 to TRBJ2-3, with 12 bases lining up with TRBD2. With 3 bases clipped from V and 3 bases from J, the junction kept 7 bases outside the gene matches. CDR3 length equals 17 residues. The V gene's germline CDR1 is SGHVS and CDR2 FQNEAQ. In DNA, the CDR3 is TGTGCCAGCAGCTTTCAGACTAGCGGGGGCCTTACAGATACGCAGTATTTT. This sequence encodes CASSFQTSGGLTDTQYF. Using reference TRBV7-8 and TRBJ2-3 for the parts outside the CDR3, the full variable domain is GAGVSQSPRYKVAKRGQDVALRCDPISGHVSLFWYQQALGQGPEFLTYFQNEAQLDKSGLPSDRFFAERPEGSVSTLKIQRTQQEDSAVYLCASSFQTSGGLTDTQYFGPGTRLTVL.

The chain recombines TRBV10-2 with TRBJ1-2; 8 bases are a match to TRBD1. V shed 5 bases, J shed 8 bases, and the junction held 16 bases outside the gene matches. The CDR3 extends over 16 amino acids. CDR1 is WSHSY, CDR2 SAAADI, per germline. CDR3 DNA sequence: TGCGCCAGCAGTTTATGGGGACAGGTCTCCCGGGGCGGCTACACCTTC. Translated: CASSLWGQVSRGGYTF.

The chain has TRBV5-4 and TRBJ1-2, with TRBD1 matching 9 bases. The CDR3 spans 13 residues. Germline CDR1 SGHNT, CDR2 YYREEE (reference sequence). J lost 4 bases, V lost 4 bases, and 2 bases had no gene match. As DNA, the CDR3 is TGTGCCAGCAGCCAGACAGGGGGCTATGGCTACACCTTC. This codes for CASSQTGGYGYTF.

A few counts support this clone. The chain links TRBV4-1 to TRBJ1-1; D is unresolved. This CDR3 comprises 14 residues. Per germline, CDR1 MGHRA and CDR2 YSYEKL. V lost 0 bases and J 10 bases, leaving 15 bases between the germline ends. The CDR3 is CASSQEHAEVSAFF. CDR3 nucleotides: TGCGCCAGCAGCCAAGAACATGCGGAGGTTTCAGCTTTCTTT.

This clone was picked up a small number of times. The chain couples TRBV6-2 or TRBV6-3 to TRBJ1-4, with TRBD1 matching over 8 bases. CDR1 and CDR2 (germline): MNHEY, SVGEGT. This CDR3 is built from 15 residues. The J segment lost 3 bases and the V segment lost 6 bases, leaving 6 bases of the junction unmatched. The chain's CDR3 is CASSLTGGSNEKLFF. The CDR3 region has the DNA TGTGCCAGCAGCCTCACAGGGGGATCTAATGAAAAACTGTTTTTT.

V and J are TRBV27 and TRBJ2-7, with D perhaps TRBD1 (5 bases). Trimming pared 4 bases from V and 0 bases from J, leaving 16 bases between. The CDR3 covers 16 residues. Per the germline V gene, CDR1 is MNHEY and CDR2 is SMNVEV (reference sequence). CDR3 protein: CASSYRTPSSSYEQYF. The CDR3 DNA reads as TGTGCCAGCAGTTACCGGACACCTTCGAGCTCCTACGAGCAGTACTTC.

The chain joins TRBV5-6 to TRBJ2-3; D is perhaps TRBD2 (5 bases). The germline V and J ends were trimmed by 4 bases and 4 bases, with 10 bases remaining between them. This CDR3 spans 13 amino acids. The germline V gene has CDR1 SGHDT and CDR2 YYEEEE. CDR3 sequence: CASSPRAADTQYF. In DNA, the CDR3 is TGTGCCAGCAGCCCGCGGGCCGCAGATACGCAGTATTTT. Full variable domain (remainder filled in from reference TRBV5-6 and TRBJ2-3): DAGVTQSPTHLIKTRGQQVTLRCSPKSGHDTVSWYQQALGQGPQFIFQYYEEEERQRGNFPDRFSGHQFPNYSSELNVNALLLGDSALYLCASSPRAADTQYFGPGTRLTVL.

The chain couples TRBV7-9 to TRBJ2-1; the D is unclear. Germline lookup yields CDR1 SEHNR and CDR2 FQNEAQ (reference sequence). This CDR3 spans 16 amino acids. Trimming pared 2 bases from V and 6 bases from J, leaving 17 bases between. In DNA, the CDR3 is TGTGCCAGCAGCTTATTATCGGTGGTTGCGAGCAATGAGCAGTTCTTC. The encoded protein is CASSLLSVVASNEQFF.

This chain connects TRBV5-3 to TRBJ1-1, with D unclear. TRBV5-3 is designated an ORF whose function remains uncertain. CDR3 size: 11 residues. Deletions cut 5 bases from V and 6 bases from J, with 8 bases between. The CDR3 region has the DNA TGTGCCAGAAGTAGAGAACCTGAAGCTTTCTTT. This sequence encodes CARSREPEAFF.

The gene calls are TRBV9 and TRBJ2-1; 13 bases map to TRBD2. CDR1 is SGDLS and CDR2 is YYNGEE in the germline V gene. The CDR3 sequence is 15 residues long. V shed 0 bases and J 8 bases; nucleotides not matched to a gene: 2. The CDR3 DNA follows: TGTGCCAGCAGCGTAGGGACTAGCGGGAGACATGAGCAGTTCTTC. Its translation: CASSVGTSGRHEQFF.

This clone was seen a handful of times. The rearrangement links TRBV3-1 (or the pseudogene TRBV3-2) to TRBJ2-1, with D possibly matching TRBD2 (6 bases). The CDR3 extends over 14 amino acids. From germline, CDR1 is LGHDT and CDR2 YNNKEL (reference sequence). Trimming pared 4 bases from V and 3 bases from J, leaving 10 bases between. The CDR3 nucleotides read TGTGCCAGCAGCCGACAGACTAGCTACAATGAGCAGTTCTTC. Translated: CASSRQTSYNEQFF.

V usage is TRBV3-1 (or the pseudogene TRBV3-2) and J usage is TRBJ2-7; D is possibly TRBD1 or TRBD2 (5 bases each). The length of the CDR3 is 13 residues. The germline V gene has CDR1 LGHDT and CDR2 YNNKEL (reference sequence). V was shortened by 4 bases and J by 3 bases, with 10 bases between the two germline ends. CDR3 in amino acids: CASSLGRGYEQYF. CDR3 DNA: TGTGCCAGCAGCCTGGGACGGGGCTACGAGCAGTACTTC.

This clone was seen a few times. The rearrangement links TRBV6-2 or TRBV6-3 to TRBJ1-2, with 12 bases identical to TRBD1. CDR1 MNHEY and CDR2 SVGEGT come from the germline V gene. V lost 4 bases to trimming and J lost 2 bases; unmatched junction nucleotides: 2. The CDR3 is 15 amino acids. CDR3 in amino acids: CASSSGTGGNYGYTF. The CDR3 DNA reads as TGTGCCAGCAGTTCCGGGACAGGGGGCAACTATGGCTACACCTTC.

This clone was seen a few times. V and J are TRBV27 and TRBJ2-1; no firm D call. Trimming took off 2 bases at V and 16 bases at J, with 18 bases between the two ends. The CDR3 runs 13 residues. Germline V gene data show CDR1 as MNHEY and CDR2 as SMNVEV (reference sequence). CDR3 amino acids: CASSLVPAPVIFF. The DNA for the CDR3 is TGTGCCAGCAGTTTAGTCCCCGCACCGGTCATCTTCTTC.

This clone occurred a few times. The chain carries TRBV2 and TRBJ2-7; 10 nucleotides line up with TRBD2. This CDR3 has 15 residues. Germline V gene lookup returns CDR1 SNHLY and CDR2 FYNNEI. The V segment lost 4 bases and the J segment 1 base; nucleotides outside the gene matches: 4. CDR3 nucleotide sequence: TGTGCCAGCAGTGGTCAAGCGGGGGGGTCCTACGAGCAGTACTTC. Its translation is CASSGQAGGSYEQYF.

The V and J genes are TRBV7-2 and TRBJ1-1, with 9 bases lining up with TRBD1. Germline trimming cut 1 base from V and 5 bases from J; bases unmatched to any gene: 5. Germline CDR1 and CDR2: SGHTA and FQGNSA. The CDR3 length is 15 residues. CDR3 bases: TGTGCCAGCAGCTTAGATTTACAGGGGGCGACTGAAGCTTTCTTT. Its translation: CASSLDLQGATEAFF.